This TCR beta chain was obtained from a study of T-cell memory formation after mild COVID-19 (TCRdb year 2021). About the study as a whole: TCR sequence clusters from the two donors were largely donor specific. Longitudinal TCRalpha and TCRbeta repertoire sequencing tracked T-cell clones expanding and contracting after mild COVID-19 in two donors. The cohort was made up of two young adult volunteers, one female and one male, who were previously healthy. The research as a whole found: SARS-CoV-2 specificity was not confirmed for the second-wave clones peaking on day 37. Contracting CD4+ clones were found mainly in CM and EM memory subsets, while CD8+ clones were enriched in EMRA. Clones that contracted from day 15 to 85 showed balanced CD4/CD8 phenotypes, whereas a second wave of clones that expanded from day 15 to 37 leaned towards CD4+. The study included only a couple of mild cases, and larger cohorts that include severe cases with pre-infection samples were judged to be necessary. Some responding clones were detected in pre-infection memory, suggesting pre-existing cross-reactive memory T cells joined the SARS-CoV-2 response.

Ficoll-Paque density gradient centrifugation was used to isolate PBMCs. In regard to this clonotype: What this receptor recognizes is not known. Base qualities are not provided; no much larger clone lies one nucleotide away.

V ends up 6 bases short and J 8 bases short, with an unmatched junction base count of 7. For CDR1 and CDR2, the germline V gene lists SGHAT and FQNNGV. The CDR3 covers 16 residues, taking in both the cysteine and the phenylalanine. Only the CDR3 DNA stays, 48 bases, in frame from base 1. Sequencing took place on an Illumina NovaSeq 6000. cDNA libraries for TCRalpha and TCRbeta were prepared by 5'RACE using constant-segment primers, with sample barcodes and unique molecular identifiers added. Trizol reagent was used to extract RNA from every sample. Libraries were amplified in two PCR steps, with a second sample barcode and Illumina TruSeq adapters added in the second step. Sequencing of libraries was performed on an Illumina NovaSeq with 2 x 150 bp paired-end reads. The original pipeline was this. Reads were demultiplexed and collapsed into UMI-guided consensus sequences with migec v1.2.7. Using mixcr v2.1.11, UMI consensuses were aligned to TRA and TRB V and J templates and then assembled into clonotypes. Expanded or contracted clonotypes were those called significant by both edgeR and NoisET, with noise models trained on biological replicates. For edgeR calls, the thresholds were a false discovery rate-adjusted p below 0.01 and a log2 fold-change of 1. PCA with hierarchical clustering of max-normalized trajectories of the 1000 most abundant clonotypes was used as exploratory dynamics analysis. The CD4 or CD8 phenotype of responding clones was assigned using the separately sequenced CD4+ and CD8+ repertoires. The public sequencing data were trimmed at Q25 with fastp and processed into clonotypes with MiXCR by TCRdb, which kept only in-frame beta chains. Duplicate CDR3 protein sequences are folded into a single record with the most common DNA and genes. These V and J calls derive from TCRdb rather than the authors' analysis. Counted in this sample were about 190,000 distinct CDR3 sequences; around 18% of them appeared once. The leading ten clones occupy 2.4% of the sample.

The TCR sequence derives from an adult woman who had mild COVID-19 (a few samples of this study predate the infection). The sample titles of this study are shuffled in the database, so cell type and time point are left out; the donor was told from shared clones. The sequenced sample consisted of PBMCs or a T cell subset sorted from them (not recorded which). The rearranged segments are TRBV11-2 and TRBJ2-1, with 16 bases in between that match TRBD2. CDR3 reads: CASSPLGLAGGDEQFF. The bases read TGTGCCAGCAGTCCTCTGGGACTAGCGGGAGGGGATGAGCAGTTCTTC.